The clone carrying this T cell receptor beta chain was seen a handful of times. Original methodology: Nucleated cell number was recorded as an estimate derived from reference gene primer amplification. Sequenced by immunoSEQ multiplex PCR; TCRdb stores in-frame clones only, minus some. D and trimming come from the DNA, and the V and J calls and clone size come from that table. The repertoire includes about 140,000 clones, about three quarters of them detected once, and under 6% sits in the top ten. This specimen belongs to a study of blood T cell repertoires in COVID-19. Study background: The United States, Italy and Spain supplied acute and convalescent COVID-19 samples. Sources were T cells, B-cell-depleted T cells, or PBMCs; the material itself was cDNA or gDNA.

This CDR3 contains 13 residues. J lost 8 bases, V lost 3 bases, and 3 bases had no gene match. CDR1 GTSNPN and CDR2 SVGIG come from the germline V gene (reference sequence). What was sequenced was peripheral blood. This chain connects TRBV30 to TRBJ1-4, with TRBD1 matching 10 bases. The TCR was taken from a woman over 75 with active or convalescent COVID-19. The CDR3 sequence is CAWSGTGVEKLFF. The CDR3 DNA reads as TGTGCCTGGAGCGGGACAGGGGTGGAAAAACTGTTTTTT.